The sequence of this T cell receptor (beta chain) was determined in a study of shared clonotypes between healthy human individuals. This table comes from immunoSEQ multiplex PCR, and its TCRdb copy is limited to in-frame clones, with some not included. The sample contains more than 550,000 clones, over 60% of which appear only once. V was clipped by 5 bases and J by 7 bases; unmatched bases: 7. The CDR3 sequence is 15 residues long. Germline V gives CDR1 SNHLY, CDR2 FYNNEI. The source material was memory CD4+ T cells sorted from blood. Noted subset: CD45RA-negative fraction. V usage is TRBV2 and J usage is TRBJ2-1; 11 nucleotides match TRBD2. The receptor was derived from a woman in her 30s in good health. The CDR3 spells CASSPTSGSMNEQFF. In DNA, the CDR3 is TGTGCCAGCAGTCCCACTAGCGGGAGTATGAATGAGCAGTTCTTC.